These 14 T cell receptor beta chains originate from one sample sequenced in a study of blood T cells in healthy people across ages. Alongside a J-beta primer mix, a sample-barcoded 5' primer served in a second PCR lasting roughly 7 to 11 cycles. TCRdb itself ran the 5' RACE reads through MiXCR, one entry per CDR3 protein. The table lists around 940,000 distinct CDR3 sequences, roughly 51% of them singletons, with 20% to 25% in the top ten. Material: blood. The receptors shown here come from a woman aged 55-75 years in good health.

This chain uses TRBV25-1 with TRBJ2-5; D not certain. V was trimmed by 2 bases and J by 0 bases, leaving 13 bases between them. Germline CDR1 is MGHDK and CDR2 is SYGVNS. This CDR3 is built from 16 residues. For the CDR3, the DNA is TGTGCCAGCAGTGAAAAGCCCGACCCGTACCAAGAGACCCAGTACTTC. Protein sequence: CASSEKPDPYQETQYF.

This sequence joins TRBV28 and TRBJ2-5, with 9 bases matching TRBD2. The germline CDR1 and CDR2 sequences are MDHEN and SYDVKM. This CDR3 comprises 15 residues. Trimming removed 1 base from V and 6 bases from J; junction bases left unmatched: 6. The CDR3 DNA reads TGTGCCAGCAGTTTATTGGCTAGCGGGACACAGACCCAGTACTTC. Its protein product is CASSLLASGTQTQYF.

The genes are TRBV6-5 and TRBJ2-7, with D perhaps given as TRBD1 or TRBD2 (5 bases each). Germline assignment: CDR1 MNHEY and CDR2 SVGAGI. V was shortened by 0 bases and J by 0 bases, with 12 bases between the two germline ends. This CDR3 is 16 amino acids long. CDR3 amino acids: CASSYSRGRVSYEQYF. CDR3 sequence (DNA): TGTGCCAGCAGTTACTCGAGGGGCAGGGTCTCCTACGAGCAGTACTTC.

V and J are TRBV7-9 and TRBJ1-2; possibly TRBD1 for D (6 bases). Trimming left V 5 bases short and J 5 bases short, with 24 bases between. Germline V CDR1 and CDR2: SEHNR, FQNEAQ (reference sequence). This CDR3 has 17 amino acids. CDR3 in amino acids: CASSGENRAGLFYGYTF. CDR3 nucleotide sequence: TGTGCCAGCAGCGGAGAAAACAGGGCGGGGCTTTTTTATGGCTACACCTTC.

Of note for this clonotype: Mismatch with germline at one junction end may stem from a read error. The chain combines TRBV20-1 with TRBJ2-5; TRBD2 might be the D (6 bases). The CDR3 is 11 amino acids. Per germline, CDR1 DFQATT and CDR2 SNEGSKA (reference sequence). For the CDR3, the DNA is TGCTGTTCGGTAGCGGTTGAGACCCGGTACTTC. Translated, it gives CCSVAVETRYF.

The genes are TRBV5-6 and TRBJ2-7; D remains ambiguous. V lost 4 bases, J lost 2 bases, and 10 bases lay in between. CDR1 is SGHDT and CDR2 is YYEEEE in the germline V gene. The CDR3 totals 13 residues. The CDR3 DNA reads TGTGCCAGCAGCCTCGAGACCGCCTACGAGCAGTACTTC. Protein: CASSLETAYEQYF.

This chain links TRBV30 with TRBJ2-3; TRBD1 aligns across 9 bases. The CDR3 length is 11 residues. Germline V gene sequence: CDR1 GTSNPN, CDR2 SVGIG (reference sequence). V shed 8 bases, J shed 5 bases, and the junction held 2 bases outside the gene matches. The CDR3 DNA reads TGTGCCGGGACAGGGAGAGATACGCAGTATTTT. It codes for CAGTGRDTQYF.

This clonotype was recorded a few times. The rearrangement links TRBV29-1 to TRBJ1-2; D gene uncertain. The CDR3 sequence is 13 residues long. The V end was cut by 3 bases, the J end by 8 bases, with 16 bases between. Germline V gives CDR1 SQVTM, CDR2 ANQGSEA. For the CDR3, the DNA is TGCAGCGTTGAGGGCTCCGTCGGTGACGGCTACACCTTC. Translated, it gives CSVEGSVGDGYTF.

This clonotype was found many times. This rearrangement joins TRBV20-1 to TRBJ1-5, with D possibly being TRBD1 (6 bases). The length of the CDR3 is 13 residues. Per germline, CDR1 DFQATT and CDR2 SNEGSKA (reference sequence). V lost 6 bases to trimming and J lost 4 bases, with 13 bases between them. Here the CDR3 reads CSANTGSNQPQHF. The DNA for the CDR3 is TGCAGTGCAAATACAGGGTCAAATCAGCCCCAGCATTTT.

This clonotype was counted only a few times. The chain couples TRBV7-9 to TRBJ1-2; TRBD1 agrees at 7 bases. The CDR3 runs 13 residues. Germline trimming cut 4 bases from V and 6 bases from J; bases unmatched to any gene: 5. Germline lookup yields CDR1 SEHNR and CDR2 FQNEAQ (reference sequence). For the CDR3, the DNA is TGTGCCAGCAGCTCCACAGGGGAGGATGGCTACACCTTC. The encoded protein is CASSSTGEDGYTF.

The V gene is TRBV7-2, the J gene TRBJ1-5; D is unresolved. Germline assignment: CDR1 SGHTA and CDR2 FQGNSA. This CDR3 spans 16 amino acids. The V end lost 5 bases, the J end lost 7 bases, and 21 bases lay between the germline ends. The CDR3 reads CASSRRIGGVTQPQHF. The CDR3 region has the DNA TGTGCCAGCAGCCGTCGAATTGGTGGGGTTACGCAGCCCCAGCATTTT.

The chain employs TRBV28 and TRBJ1-2; TRBD1 is a possible D gene (5 bases). This CDR3 comprises 12 residues. CDR1 and CDR2 (germline): MDHEN, SYDVKM. V lost 7 bases and J 8 bases, leaving 14 bases between the germline ends. The CDR3 here is CASTVGARGYTF. The DNA of the CDR3 is TGTGCCAGCACCGTTGGGGCGAGGGGCTACACCTTC.

The chain employs TRBV7-6 and TRBJ2-1; 8 bases are a match to TRBD2. Germline CDR1 and CDR2: SGHVS and FNYEAQ. The CDR3 consists of 15 residues. Trimming cost V 5 bases and J 9 bases; bases outside gene matches: 12. The CDR3 DNA reads TGTGCCAGCAGCAGCGGACGAGCGGGAGAGGTTGAGCAGTTCTTC. Translated: CASSSGRAGEVEQFF.

The CDR3, as DNA: TGCAGTGCTAGAGATTTTAGTAAGGGGACTAGGTCGAACGAGCAGTACTTC. Encoded protein: CSARDFSKGTRSNEQYF. The V call is TRBV20-1, the J call TRBJ2-7, with 8 bases aligning to TRBD2. The trim removed 0 bases at V and 5 bases at J, leaving 15 bases unmatched. This CDR3 spans 17 amino acids. The V gene's germline CDR1 is DFQATT and CDR2 SNEGSKA (reference sequence).